This T cell receptor beta chain derives from a study of cytomegalovirus exposure and HLA in healthy donors. PCR used 60 Vbeta primers and 13 Jbeta primers. Profiling relied on immunoSEQ multiplex PCR, and the TCRdb table lists in-frame clones only, not all of them. The table lists roughly 200,000 clones, around three quarters of them singletons. This clone appeared once. What it binds is unknown. The germline CDR1 and CDR2 sequences are KGHSH and LQKENI. Losses at the gene ends were 3 bases for V and 0 bases for J; bases not matched to a gene: 5. This CDR3 is 15 amino acids long. General study findings and limits: Accurate prediction of most subjects' HLA-A and HLA-B alleles from TCR beta sequences was reported. Indistinguishability led to the exclusion of some V segments, TRBV6-2 and TRBV6-3 included. There were reportedly fewer N-insertions in an Asian-associated ancestry cluster than the roughly 700-donor mean, in a later analysis.

The source of this sequence is a woman in her 30s in good health and CMV-seropositive. The gene calls are TRBV18 and TRBJ2-7; the match to TRBD1 covers 7 bases. Sequenced: PBMCs. For the CDR3, the DNA is TGTGCCAGCTCACCGTTCCGGGACAGCTCCTACGAGCAGTACTTC. Protein sequence: CASSPFRDSSYEQYF.